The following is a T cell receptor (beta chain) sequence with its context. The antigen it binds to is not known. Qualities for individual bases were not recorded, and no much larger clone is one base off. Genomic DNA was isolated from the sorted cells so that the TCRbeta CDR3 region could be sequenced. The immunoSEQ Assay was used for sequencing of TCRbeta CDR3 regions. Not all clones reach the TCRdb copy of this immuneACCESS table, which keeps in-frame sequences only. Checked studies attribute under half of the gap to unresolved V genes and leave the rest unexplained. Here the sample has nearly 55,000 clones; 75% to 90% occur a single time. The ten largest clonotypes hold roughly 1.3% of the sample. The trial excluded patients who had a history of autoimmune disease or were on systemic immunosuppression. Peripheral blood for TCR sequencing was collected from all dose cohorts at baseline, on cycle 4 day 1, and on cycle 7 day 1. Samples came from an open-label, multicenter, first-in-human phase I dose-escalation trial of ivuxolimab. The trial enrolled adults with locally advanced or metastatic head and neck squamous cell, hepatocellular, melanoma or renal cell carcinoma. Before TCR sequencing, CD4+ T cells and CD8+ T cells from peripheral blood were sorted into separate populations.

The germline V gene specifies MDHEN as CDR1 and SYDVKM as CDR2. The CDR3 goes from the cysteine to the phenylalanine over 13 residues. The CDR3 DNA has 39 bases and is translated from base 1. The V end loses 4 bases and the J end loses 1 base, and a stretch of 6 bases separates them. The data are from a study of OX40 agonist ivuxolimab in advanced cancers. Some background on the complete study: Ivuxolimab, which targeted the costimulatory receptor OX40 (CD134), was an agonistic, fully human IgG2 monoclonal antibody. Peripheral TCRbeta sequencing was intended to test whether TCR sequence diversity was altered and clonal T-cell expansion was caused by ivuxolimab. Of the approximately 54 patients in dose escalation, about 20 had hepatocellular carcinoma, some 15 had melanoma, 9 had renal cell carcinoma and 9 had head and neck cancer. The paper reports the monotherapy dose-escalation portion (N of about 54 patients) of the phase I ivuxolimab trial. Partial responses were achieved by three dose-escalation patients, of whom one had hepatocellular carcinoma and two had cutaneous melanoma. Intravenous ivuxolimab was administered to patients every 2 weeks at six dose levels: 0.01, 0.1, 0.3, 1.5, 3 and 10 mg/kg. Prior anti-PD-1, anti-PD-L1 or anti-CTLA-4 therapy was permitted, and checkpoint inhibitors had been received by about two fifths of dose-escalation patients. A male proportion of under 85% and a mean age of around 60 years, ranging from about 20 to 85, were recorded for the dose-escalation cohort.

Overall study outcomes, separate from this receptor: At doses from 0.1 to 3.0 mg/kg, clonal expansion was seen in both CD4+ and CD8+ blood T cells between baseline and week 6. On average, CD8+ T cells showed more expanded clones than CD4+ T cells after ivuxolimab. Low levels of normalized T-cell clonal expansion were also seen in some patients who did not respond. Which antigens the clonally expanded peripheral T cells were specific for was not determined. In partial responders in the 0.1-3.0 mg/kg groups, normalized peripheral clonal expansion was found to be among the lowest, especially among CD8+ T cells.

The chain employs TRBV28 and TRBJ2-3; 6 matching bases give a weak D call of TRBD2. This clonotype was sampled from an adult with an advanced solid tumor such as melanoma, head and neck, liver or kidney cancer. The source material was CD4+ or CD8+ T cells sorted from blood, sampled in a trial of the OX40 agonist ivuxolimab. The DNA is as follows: TGTGCCAGCAGTTCGGGAGGCACAGATACGCAGTATTTT. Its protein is CASSSGGTDTQYF.